This T cell receptor (beta chain) is from a study of blood T cell repertoires in COVID-19. Study as a whole: Both acute and convalescent COVID-19 samples were obtained from the United States, Italy and Spain. T cells, B-cell-depleted T cells, or PBMCs provided the cDNA or gDNA that served as material.

The V gene lost 5 bases and the J gene lost 6 bases, with 17 bases spanning the gap. The CDR3 is 15 residues long. Looked up from germline, CDR1 is SGHVS and CDR2 is FQNEAQ. As originally analysed: Reference gene primer amplification gave nucleated cell count estimates. Produced via immunoSEQ multiplex PCR; TCRdb's table is partial and in-frame only. V, J and clone size were drawn from that table, and D and trimming were deduced from the DNA. Of a few hundred thousand clones in the sample, 90% were seen once. Enrolled during active infection, Seattle patients were then followed longitudinally. The sequence came from a woman in her sixties with COVID-19, enrolled during active disease. The genes are TRBV7-8 and TRBJ1-5, with TRBD1 as a possible D gene (6 bases). The sequenced material came from peripheral blood. The CDR3 is CASSPRRIGGQPQHF. The CDR3, as DNA: TGTGCCAGCAGCCCGCGACGCATAGGGGGTCAGCCCCAGCATTTT.